This T cell receptor beta chain was found in a study of T-cell reconstitution after alpha-beta-depleted transplantation in children. Regarding the study as a whole: At day 60, the high TCRbeta diversity found in some patients originated from recipient T cells and thymic progenitors that had survived. At the one-year point after transplant, T-cell counts and TCRbeta diversity were found to come mostly from T cells that had been newly produced. There were reportedly several hundred expanded graft clones from which alpha-beta T cells came about two months after transplant.

TCRbeta library preparation incorporated unique molecular identifiers. TCRdb ran MiXCR on the PCR reads and lists one entry per CDR3 protein. The repertoire holds 900,000 or so distinct CDR3 sequences, 16% seen once, with 5% in the top ten. Germline values: CDR1 SGHAT, CDR2 FQNNGV. V shed 5 bases and J 0 bases; nucleotides not matched to a gene: 8. This CDR3 has 16 residues. In its sample, this clonotype was seen a few times. Its antigen is as yet unknown. Sequenced material: PBMCs, mostly from graft donor cells, taken 360 days after TCRalphabeta/CD19-depleted stem cell transplant. The rearrangement joins TRBV11-2 to TRBJ2-7; TRBD1 matches at 9 bases. The clonotype originates from a male patient between 5 and 17 years old who had a stem cell transplant for acute lymphoblastic leukemia, so the T cells may come from the graft donor. CDR3: CASSHGTGTSSYEQYF. The CDR3 DNA follows: TGTGCCAGCAGCCACGGGACAGGGACCAGCTCCTACGAGCAGTACTTC.